Presented here are 5 T cell receptor beta chains from one specimen sequenced in a study of control samples from healthy donors and cancer patients. The repertoire was sequenced with immunoSEQ multiplex PCR; TCRdb's copy has only in-frame clones and lacks some. The sample consists of approximately 100,000 clones, approximately 92% of them appearing once. The specimen sequenced was blood. Receptors were obtained from a human donor in good health. The donor label of this sample is uncertain.

The chain has TRBV11-2 and TRBJ2-7; D gene ambiguous. The V gene's germline CDR1 is SGHAT and CDR2 FQNNGV. The CDR3 sequence is 16 residues long. Trimming removed 0 bases at V and 0 bases at J, with 12 bases between. CDR3 coding DNA: TGTGCCAGCAGCTTAGAAGGCGTTTCACCCTCCTACGAGCAGTACTTC. It is translated as CASSLEGVSPSYEQYF.

The V and J genes are TRBV2 and TRBJ1-1, with 8 bases aligning to TRBD1. Germline V gene sequence: CDR1 SNHLY, CDR2 FYNNEI. There are 13 residues in the CDR3. V lost 10 bases to trimming and J lost 1 base; unmatched junction nucleotides: 5. CDR3 loop: CATLGTGNTEAFF. CDR3 coding DNA: TGTGCCACCCTTGGGACAGGGAACACTGAAGCTTTCTTT.

The rearrangement uses TRBV24-1 and TRBJ1-5; D uncertain. The V end was cut by 3 bases, the J end by 0 bases, with 5 bases between. From germline, CDR1 is KGHDR and CDR2 SFDVKD. The CDR3 spans 14 residues. The DNA of the CDR3 is TGTGCCACCAGTGATGGTTATAGCAATCAGCCCCAGCATTTT. It codes for CATSDGYSNQPQHF.

The CDR3 sequence: CASSRQGTSGYTF. In DNA, the CDR3 is TGTGCCAGCAGCCGCCAAGGGACATCTGGCTACACCTTC. The chain uses TRBV14 and TRBJ1-2; D might be TRBD1 (6 bases). Per germline, CDR1 SGHDN and CDR2 FVKESK. V was cut by 4 bases and J by 7 bases, with 13 bases left in between. The CDR3 has 13 amino acids.

The rearrangement links TRBV5-1 to TRBJ1-1; D not resolved. CDR1 is SGHRS and CDR2 is YFSETQ in the germline V gene. With 0 bases removed from V and 3 bases from J, the gap between germline ends came to 15 bases. The CDR3 runs 16 residues. The DNA of the CDR3 is TGCGCCAGCAGCTTGGGACCACAACTGAGGCACACTGAAGCTTTCTTT. This translates into CASSLGPQLRHTEAFF.